This TCR beta chain was captured by sequencing in a study of radiotherapy plus CTLA-4 blockade in lung cancer. Study conclusions and caveats: Response, reportedly, was best predicted by interferon-beta along with early blood T cell clone dynamics. Radiotherapy plus ipilimumab was followed by expansion in blood of tumor-derived TCR clones.

This clone was detected only once. Its antigen is undetermined. V lost 3 bases, J lost 4 bases, and 31 bases lay in between. Germline V gives CDR1 MNHNS, CDR2 SASEGT. The CDR3 spans 20 residues. The repertoire was sequenced with immunoSEQ multiplex PCR; TCRdb's copy has only in-frame clones and lacks some. The sample includes 70,000 to 95,000 clones, around four fifths of them seen just once. Receiving focal radiation plus CTLA-4 blockade with ipilimumab were patients who had chemo-refractory metastatic non-small-cell lung cancer. This clonotype was sampled from a human donor with non-small cell lung cancer that progressed on radiotherapy plus ipilimumab. The chain links TRBV6-1 to TRBJ2-7; weak D call: TRBD2 (7 bases). The source material was peripheral blood, sampled from a patient treated with radiotherapy plus ipilimumab. The CDR3 nucleotides read TGTGCCAGCAGTGAGGGGAGGGGGGGGAATAGCAGGAGTAAAACATACGAGCAGTACTTC. As protein: CASSEGRGGNSRSKTYEQYF.